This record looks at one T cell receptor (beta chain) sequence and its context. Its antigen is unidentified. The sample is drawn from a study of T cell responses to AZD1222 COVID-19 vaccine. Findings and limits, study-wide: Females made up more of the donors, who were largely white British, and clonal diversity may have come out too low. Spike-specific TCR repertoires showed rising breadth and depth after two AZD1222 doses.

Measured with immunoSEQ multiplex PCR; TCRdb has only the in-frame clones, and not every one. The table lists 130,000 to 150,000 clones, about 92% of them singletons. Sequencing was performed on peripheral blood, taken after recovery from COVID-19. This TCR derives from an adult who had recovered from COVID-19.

In nucleotides, the CDR3 is TGCGCCAGCAGCAAGCCGGGACAGGGATACGAGCAGTACTTC. Its protein product is CASSKPGQGYEQYF. V usage is TRBV5-1 and J usage is TRBJ2-7; 9 bases match TRBD1. Germline V lookup: CDR1 SGHRS, CDR2 YFSETQ. V dropped 4 bases and J dropped 4; count of bases not matched to a gene: 6. The length of the CDR3 is 14 residues.